What follows describes a single T cell receptor beta chain. Its matching antigen is unknown. This record belongs to a study of T cell responses to AZD1222 COVID-19 vaccine. Across the whole study: Second doses that came at about 4 or about 12 weeks were put together. General observations from the study: Just a handful of people given AZD1222 tested seropositive at baseline.

Germline CDR1 and CDR2: LNHNV and YYDKDF (reference sequence). The ends lost 5 bases at V and 6 bases at J; junction bases unmatched: 4. This CDR3 spans 14 amino acids. Repertoires were generated with immunoSEQ multiplex PCR, while TCRdb's copy carries only in-frame clones and drops some. The table includes some 64,000 clones, 76% detected once. The chain couples TRBV15 to TRBJ2-2; TRBD2 matches 9 bases. This TCR came from an adult in good health. This specimen consisted of peripheral blood, obtained on day 0 of AZD1222 vaccination. The CDR3 nucleotides read TGTGCCACCAGCCCTAGCGGGGTTGCCGGGGAGCTGTTTTTT. This codes for CATSPSGVAGELFF.